These T cell receptor beta chains were read from a single sample in a study of OX40 agonist ivuxolimab in advanced cancers. This table comes from immunoSEQ multiplex PCR, and its TCRdb copy is limited to in-frame clones, with some not included. The data contain tens of thousands of clones, 70% to 90% of them singletons. This specimen was CD4+ or CD8+ T cells sorted from blood, taken in a trial of the OX40 agonist ivuxolimab. The source is an adult with an advanced solid tumor such as melanoma, head and neck, liver or kidney cancer. The CDR3 runs from the conserved cysteine through the conserved F or W. D genes are given only for firm matches. The size entry is marked missing in some rows and otherwise reads once, few, many or a size class.

clone_size: NA
j_call: TRBJ2-1
d_call: TRBD2
v_call: TRBV7-3
cdr3_aa: CASSLRTSGRQYNEQFF
cdr3_nt: TGTGCCAGCAGCCTAAGGACTAGCGGGAGGCAGTACAATGAGCAGTTCTTC

clone_size: NA
j_call: TRBJ1-5
d_call: TRBD1
v_call: TRBV19
cdr3_aa: CASSNRGKEPQHF
cdr3_nt: TGTGCCAGTAGTAACAGGGGTAAGGAGCCCCAGCATTTT

clone_size: NA
j_call: TRBJ2-1
d_call: NA
v_call: TRBV6-5
cdr3_aa: CASSSGLLGNNEQFF
cdr3_nt: TGTGCCAGCAGTTCCGGCCTCCTGGGGAACAATGAGCAGTTCTTC

clone_size: NA
j_call: TRBJ2-2
d_call: NA
v_call: TRBV27
cdr3_aa: CASRVGPDTGELFF
cdr3_nt: TGTGCCAGCAGGGTAGGGCCTGACACCGGGGAGCTGTTTTTT

clone_size: NA
j_call: TRBJ1-5
d_call: NA
v_call: TRBV18
cdr3_aa: CASSPQTGNQPQHF
cdr3_nt: TGTGCCAGCTCACCACAGACGGGGAATCAGCCCCAGCATTTT

clone_size: NA
j_call: TRBJ1-1
d_call: NA
v_call: TRBV28
cdr3_aa: CASSSRFTEAFF
cdr3_nt: TGTGCCAGCAGTTCTCGTTTTACTGAAGCTTTCTTT

clone_size: NA
j_call: TRBJ1-5
d_call: TRBD1
v_call: TRBV2
cdr3_aa: CASRADRNSNQPQHF
cdr3_nt: TGTGCCAGCAGGGCGGACAGGAATAGCAATCAGCCCCAGCATTTT

clone_size: once
j_call: TRBJ2-1
d_call: NA
v_call: TRBV11-2
cdr3_aa: CASSLVGHEQFF
cdr3_nt: TGTGCCAGCAGCTTAGTTGGGCATGAGCAGTTCTTC

clone_size: NA
j_call: TRBJ1-3
d_call: NA
v_call: TRBV5-5
cdr3_aa: CASSLERDPPGNTIYF
cdr3_nt: TGTGCCAGCAGCTTGGAGCGAGATCCCCCTGGAAACACCATATATTTT

clone_size: NA
j_call: TRBJ2-7
d_call: NA
v_call: TRBV29-1
cdr3_aa: CSVRRGTYEQYF
cdr3_nt: TGCAGCGTTCGTCGGGGCACCTACGAGCAGTACTTC

clone_size: NA
j_call: TRBJ2-2
d_call: TRBD2
v_call: TRBV11-2
cdr3_aa: CASSFGLAGAGELFF
cdr3_nt: TGTGCCAGCAGCTTCGGACTAGCGGGTGCCGGGGAGCTGTTTTTT

clone_size: NA
j_call: TRBJ2-1
d_call: TRBD1
v_call: TRBV30
cdr3_aa: CAWSVPDRGNEQFF
cdr3_nt: TGTGCCTGGAGTGTACCTGACAGGGGCAATGAGCAGTTCTTC

clone_size: NA
j_call: TRBJ2-7
d_call: TRBD1
v_call: TRBV6-5
cdr3_aa: CASGSGTGGGEQYF
cdr3_nt: TGTGCCAGCGGTTCCGGGACAGGGGGTGGCGAGCAGTACTTC

clone_size: NA
j_call: TRBJ1-1
d_call: NA
v_call: TRBV5-4
cdr3_aa: CASSLAKGYGTEAFF
cdr3_nt: TGTGCCAGCAGCTTGGCCAAGGGATACGGCACTGAAGCTTTCTTT

clone_size: NA
j_call: TRBJ2-7
d_call: NA
v_call: TRBV7-2
cdr3_aa: CASSLEQGRSFEQYF
cdr3_nt: TGTGCCAGCAGCTTAGAACAGGGGAGGTCGTTCGAGCAGTACTTC

clone_size: NA
j_call: TRBJ2-3
d_call: NA
v_call: TRBV5-1
cdr3_aa: CASSLRGDTQYF
cdr3_nt: TGCGCCAGCAGCTTGAGGGGCGATACGCAGTATTTT

clone_size: NA
j_call: TRBJ2-2
d_call: NA
v_call: TRBV28
cdr3_aa: CATREAGELFF
cdr3_nt: TGTGCCACCAGGGAAGCCGGGGAGCTGTTTTTT

clone_size: NA
j_call: TRBJ2-1
d_call: TRBD2
v_call: TRBV5-1
cdr3_aa: CASSLAQSGIFLAGETEQFF
cdr3_nt: TGCGCCAGCAGCTTGGCCCAGTCAGGGATCTTTTTAGCGGGAGAGACAGAGCAGTTCTTC

clone_size: NA
j_call: TRBJ2-7
d_call: TRBD1
v_call: TRBV6-6
cdr3_aa: CATKVGTGDSYEQYF
cdr3_nt: TGTGCCACAAAGGTCGGGACAGGAGACTCCTACGAGCAGTACTTC

clone_size: NA
j_call: TRBJ2-2
d_call: TRBD2
v_call: TRBV19
cdr3_aa: CASSIVGLAATGELFF
cdr3_nt: TGTGCCAGTAGTATAGTGGGACTAGCGGCAACCGGGGAGCTGTTTTTT